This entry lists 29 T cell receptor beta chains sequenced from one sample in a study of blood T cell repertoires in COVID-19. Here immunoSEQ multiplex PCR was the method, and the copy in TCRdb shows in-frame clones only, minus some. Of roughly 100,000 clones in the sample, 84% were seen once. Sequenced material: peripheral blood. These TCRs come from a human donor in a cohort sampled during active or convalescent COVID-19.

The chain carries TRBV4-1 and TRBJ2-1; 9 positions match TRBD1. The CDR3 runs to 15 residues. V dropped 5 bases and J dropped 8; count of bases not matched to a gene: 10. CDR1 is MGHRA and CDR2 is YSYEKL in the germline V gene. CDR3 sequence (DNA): TGCGCCAGCAGCTTGGACGGGACAGGGTTCGATGAGCAGTTCTTC. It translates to CASSLDGTGFDEQFF.

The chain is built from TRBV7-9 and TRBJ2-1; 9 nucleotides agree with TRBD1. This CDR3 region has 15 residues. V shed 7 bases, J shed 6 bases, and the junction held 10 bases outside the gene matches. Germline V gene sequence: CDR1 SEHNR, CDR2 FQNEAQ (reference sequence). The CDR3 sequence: CASTQGGQGTNEQFF. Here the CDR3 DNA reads TGTGCCAGCACCCAGGGAGGACAGGGGACCAATGAGCAGTTCTTC.

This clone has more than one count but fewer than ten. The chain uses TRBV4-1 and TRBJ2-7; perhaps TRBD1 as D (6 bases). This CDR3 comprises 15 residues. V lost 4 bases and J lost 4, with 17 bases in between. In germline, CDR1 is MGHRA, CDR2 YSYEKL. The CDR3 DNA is TGCGCCAGCAGCCGAGACGGACAGAATACTTACGAGCAGTACTTC. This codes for CASSRDGQNTYEQYF.

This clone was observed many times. CDR3 sequence (DNA): TGTGCCAGCAGCTTAGATCGTAGCGGGGGGAAAAACATTCAGTACTTC. Translated: CASSLDRSGGKNIQYF. The rearrangement joins TRBV11-2 to TRBJ2-4, with TRBD2 matching 10 bases. The junction had 3 bases not matched to a gene; V was cut back by 0 bases and J by 4 bases. This CDR3 spans 16 amino acids. Germline CDR1 is SGHAT and CDR2 is FQNNGV.

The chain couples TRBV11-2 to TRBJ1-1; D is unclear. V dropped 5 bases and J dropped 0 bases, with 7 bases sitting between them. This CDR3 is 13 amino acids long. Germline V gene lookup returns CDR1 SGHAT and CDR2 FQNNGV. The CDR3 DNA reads TGTGCCAGCAGCCTCGGGTTGAACACTGAAGCTTTCTTT. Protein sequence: CASSLGLNTEAFF.

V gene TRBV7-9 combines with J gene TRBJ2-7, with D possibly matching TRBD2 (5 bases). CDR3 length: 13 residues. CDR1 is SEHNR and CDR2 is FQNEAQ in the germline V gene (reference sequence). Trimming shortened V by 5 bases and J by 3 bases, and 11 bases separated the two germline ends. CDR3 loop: CASSRPGVYEQYF. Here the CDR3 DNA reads TGTGCCAGCAGCCGGCCCGGGGTCTACGAGCAGTACTTC.

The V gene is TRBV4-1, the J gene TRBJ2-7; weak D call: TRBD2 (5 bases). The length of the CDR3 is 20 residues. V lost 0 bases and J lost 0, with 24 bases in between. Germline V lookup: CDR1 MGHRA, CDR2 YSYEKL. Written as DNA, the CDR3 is TGCGCCAGCAGCCAAGAAAGAAGAACTAGATTTTCCGAGAGCTCCTACGAGCAGTACTTC. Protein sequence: CASSQERRTRFSESSYEQYF.

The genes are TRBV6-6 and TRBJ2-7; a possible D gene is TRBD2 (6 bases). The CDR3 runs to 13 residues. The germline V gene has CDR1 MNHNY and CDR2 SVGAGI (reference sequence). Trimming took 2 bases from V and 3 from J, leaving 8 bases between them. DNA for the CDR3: TGTGCCAGCAGTTACGGGGGGAACTACGAGCAGTACTTC. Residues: CASSYGGNYEQYF.

CDR3 in DNA: TGCGCCAGCAGCCAGACCCAGGGGGCTACTGAAGCTTTCTTT. It codes for CASSQTQGATEAFF. The rearrangement joins TRBV10-1 to TRBJ1-1, with TRBD1 matching 8 bases. Germline values: CDR1 WNHNN, CDR2 SYGVQD (reference sequence). V was pared by 6 bases and J by 5 bases, with 8 bases of the junction left unmatched. The CDR3 is made up of 14 amino acids.

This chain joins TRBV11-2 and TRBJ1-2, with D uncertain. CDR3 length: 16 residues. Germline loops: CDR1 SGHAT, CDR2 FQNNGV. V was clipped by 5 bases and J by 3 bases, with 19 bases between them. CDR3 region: CASSNDDPRSHYGYTF. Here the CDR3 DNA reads TGTGCCAGCAGCAACGACGATCCTAGGTCGCACTATGGCTACACCTTC.

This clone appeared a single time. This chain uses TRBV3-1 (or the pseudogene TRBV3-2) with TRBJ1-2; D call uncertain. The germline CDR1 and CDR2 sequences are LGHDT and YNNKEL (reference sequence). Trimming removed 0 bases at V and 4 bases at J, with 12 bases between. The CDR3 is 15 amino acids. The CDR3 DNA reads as TGTGCCAGCAGCCAAGATAACGACGGACTCTATGGCTACACCTTC. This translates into CASSQDNDGLYGYTF.

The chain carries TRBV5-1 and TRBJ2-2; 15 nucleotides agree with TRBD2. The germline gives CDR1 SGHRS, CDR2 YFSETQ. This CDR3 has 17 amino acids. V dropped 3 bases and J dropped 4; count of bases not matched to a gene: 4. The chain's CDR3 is CASSSGLAGGVTGELFF. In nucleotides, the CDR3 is TGCGCCAGCAGCTCGGGACTAGCGGGGGGCGTCACCGGGGAGCTGTTTTTT.

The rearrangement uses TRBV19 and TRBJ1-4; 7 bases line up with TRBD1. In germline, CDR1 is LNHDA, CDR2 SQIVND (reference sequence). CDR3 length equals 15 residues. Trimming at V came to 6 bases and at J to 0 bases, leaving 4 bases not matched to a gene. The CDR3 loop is CASRGQATTNEKLFF. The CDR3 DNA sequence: TGTGCCAGTAGAGGACAGGCTACAACTAATGAAAAACTGTTTTTT.

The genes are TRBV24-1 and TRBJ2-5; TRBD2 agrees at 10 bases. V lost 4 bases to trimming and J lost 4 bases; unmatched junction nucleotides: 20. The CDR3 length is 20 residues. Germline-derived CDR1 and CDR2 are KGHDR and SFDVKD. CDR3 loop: CATSESHPGLAEGPPETQYF. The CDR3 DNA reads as TGTGCCACCAGTGAATCCCACCCCGGACTAGCGGAGGGTCCACCAGAGACCCAGTACTTC.

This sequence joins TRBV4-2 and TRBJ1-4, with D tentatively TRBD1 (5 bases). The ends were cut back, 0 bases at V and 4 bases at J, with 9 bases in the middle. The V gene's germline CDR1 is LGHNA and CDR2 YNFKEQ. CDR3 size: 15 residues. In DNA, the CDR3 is TGTGCCAGCAGCCAAGAGGGAGGGGTTAATGAAAAACTGTTTTTT. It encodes CASSQEGGVNEKLFF.

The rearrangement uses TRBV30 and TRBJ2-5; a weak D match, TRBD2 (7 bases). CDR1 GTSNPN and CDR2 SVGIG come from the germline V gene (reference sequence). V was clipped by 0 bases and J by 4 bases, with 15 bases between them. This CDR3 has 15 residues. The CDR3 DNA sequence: TGTGCCTGGAGTGTACCAAGGGGGGGACGAGAGACCCAGTACTTC. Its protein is CAWSVPRGGRETQYF.

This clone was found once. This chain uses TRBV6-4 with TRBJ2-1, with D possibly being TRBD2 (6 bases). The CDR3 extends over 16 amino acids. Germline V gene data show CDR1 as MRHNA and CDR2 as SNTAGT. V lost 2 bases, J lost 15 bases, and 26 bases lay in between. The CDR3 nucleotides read TGTGCCAGCAGTGACACCTCAGCCATCGGGACTTCTGTCTTGTTCTTC. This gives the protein CASSDTSAIGTSVLFF.

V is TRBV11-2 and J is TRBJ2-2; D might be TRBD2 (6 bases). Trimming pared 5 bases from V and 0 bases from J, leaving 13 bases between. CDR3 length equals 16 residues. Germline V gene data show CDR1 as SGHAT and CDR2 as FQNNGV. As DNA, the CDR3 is TGTGCCAGCAGCCCCGGGCGGGGTTCGAACACCGGGGAGCTGTTTTTT. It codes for CASSPGRGSNTGELFF.

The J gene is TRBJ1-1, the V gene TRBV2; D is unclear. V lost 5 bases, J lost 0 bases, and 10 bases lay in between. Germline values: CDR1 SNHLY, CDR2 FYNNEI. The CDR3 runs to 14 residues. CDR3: CASSTPRVNTEAFF. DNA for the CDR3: TGTGCCAGCAGTACCCCACGGGTGAACACTGAAGCTTTCTTT.

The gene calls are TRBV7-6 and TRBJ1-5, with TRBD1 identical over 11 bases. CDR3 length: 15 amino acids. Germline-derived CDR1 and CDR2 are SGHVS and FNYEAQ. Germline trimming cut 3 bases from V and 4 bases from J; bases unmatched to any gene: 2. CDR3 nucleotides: TGTGCCAGCAGCTTGGGGACAGGGGGGAATCAGCCCCAGCATTTT. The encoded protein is CASSLGTGGNQPQHF. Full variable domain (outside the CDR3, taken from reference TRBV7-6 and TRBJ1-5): GAGVSQSPRYKVTKRGQDVALRCDPISGHVSLYWYRQALGQGPEFLTYFNYEAQQDKSGLPNDRFSAERPEGSISTLTIQRTEQRDSAMYRCASSLGTGGNQPQHFGDGTRLSIL.

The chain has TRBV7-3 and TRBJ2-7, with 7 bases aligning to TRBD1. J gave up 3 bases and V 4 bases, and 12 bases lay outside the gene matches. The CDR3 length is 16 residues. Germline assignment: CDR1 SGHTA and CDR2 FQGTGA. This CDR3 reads CASSSHLGTDFYEQYF. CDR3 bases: TGTGCCAGCAGCTCCCACCTGGGGACAGATTTCTACGAGCAGTACTTC. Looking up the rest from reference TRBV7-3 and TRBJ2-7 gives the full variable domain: GAGVSQTPSNKVTEKGKYVELRCDPISGHTALYWYRQSLGQGPEFLIYFQGTGAADDSGLPNDRFFAVRPEGSVSTLKIQRTERGDSAVYLCASSSHLGTDFYEQYFGPGTRLTVT.

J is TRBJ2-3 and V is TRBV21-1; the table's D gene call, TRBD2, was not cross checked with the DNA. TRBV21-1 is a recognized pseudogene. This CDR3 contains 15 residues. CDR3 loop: CASPTSGGLGDTQYF. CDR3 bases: TGTGCCAGCCCGACTAGCGGGGGTTTGGGAGATACGCAGTATTTT.

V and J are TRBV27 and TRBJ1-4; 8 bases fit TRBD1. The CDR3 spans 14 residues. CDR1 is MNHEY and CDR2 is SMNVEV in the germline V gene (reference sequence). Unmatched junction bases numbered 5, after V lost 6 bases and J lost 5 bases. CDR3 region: CASSRTGKNEKLFF. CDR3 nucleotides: TGTGCCAGCAGCCGGACAGGGAAAAATGAAAAACTGTTTTTT.

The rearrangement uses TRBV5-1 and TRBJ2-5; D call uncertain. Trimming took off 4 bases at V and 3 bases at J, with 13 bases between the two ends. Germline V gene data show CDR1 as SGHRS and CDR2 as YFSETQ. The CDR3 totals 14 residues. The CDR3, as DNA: TGCGCCAGCAGCGTTTTACTCGGAGAAGAGACCCAGTACTTC. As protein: CASSVLLGEETQYF.

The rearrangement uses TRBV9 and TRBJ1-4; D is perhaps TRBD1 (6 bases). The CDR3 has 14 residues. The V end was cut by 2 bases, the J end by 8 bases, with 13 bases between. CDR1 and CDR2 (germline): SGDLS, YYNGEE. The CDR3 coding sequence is TGTGCCAGCAGCGTCGGGACAAAGAACGAAAAACTGTTTTTT. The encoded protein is CASSVGTKNEKLFF.

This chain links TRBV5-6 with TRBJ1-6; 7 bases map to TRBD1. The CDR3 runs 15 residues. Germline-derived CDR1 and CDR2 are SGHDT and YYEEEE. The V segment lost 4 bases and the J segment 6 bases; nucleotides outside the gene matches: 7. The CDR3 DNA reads TGTGCCAGCAGCACGTCGACAGGGCGTAATTCACCCCTCCACTTT. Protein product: CASSTSTGRNSPLHF. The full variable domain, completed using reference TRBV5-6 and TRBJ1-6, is DAGVTQSPTHLIKTRGQQVTLRCSPKSGHDTVSWYQQALGQGPQFIFQYYEEEERQRGNFPDRFSGHQFPNYSSELNVNALLLGDSALYLCASSTSTGRNSPLHFGNGTRLTVT.

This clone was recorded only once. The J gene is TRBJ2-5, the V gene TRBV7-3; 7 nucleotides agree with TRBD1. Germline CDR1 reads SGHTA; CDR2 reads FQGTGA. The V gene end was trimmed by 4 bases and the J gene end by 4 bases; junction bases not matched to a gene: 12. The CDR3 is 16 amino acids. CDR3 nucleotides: TGTGCCAGCAGCTATCATTCTGGGACAGTACGAGAGACCCAGTACTTC. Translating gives CASSYHSGTVRETQYF.

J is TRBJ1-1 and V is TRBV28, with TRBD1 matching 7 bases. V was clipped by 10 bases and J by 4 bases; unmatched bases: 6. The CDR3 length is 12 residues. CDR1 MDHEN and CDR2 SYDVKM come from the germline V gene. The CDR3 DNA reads TGTGCCACCTTGACAGGGTTCACTGAAGCTTTCTTT. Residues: CATLTGFTEAFF.

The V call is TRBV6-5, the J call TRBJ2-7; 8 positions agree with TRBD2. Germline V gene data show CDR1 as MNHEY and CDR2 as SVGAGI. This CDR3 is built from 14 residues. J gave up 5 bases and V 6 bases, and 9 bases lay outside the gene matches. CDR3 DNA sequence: TGTGCCAGCAGGCTCCGGGGGGGTTCCAACGAGCAGTACTTC. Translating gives CASRLRGGSNEQYF.